What follows are 8 T cell receptor beta chains derived from one specimen sequenced in a study of beta chain features in type 1 diabetes. The isolated RNA, all of it, was reverse transcribed, so expressed TCRB transcripts were what got sequenced. The protocol was immunoSEQ multiplex PCR, while the TCRdb copy is restricted to in-frame clones and leaves out a portion. This sample has some 150,000 clones; approximately 10% occur once, and the top ten carry roughly 2%. Sequencing was done on a sample of central memory CD4+ T cells from blood. The receptors shown here come from a man between 18 and 35 years old in good health.

The chain carries TRBV9 and TRBJ2-1; 10 nucleotides agree with TRBD2. This CDR3 is 17 amino acids long. The trim removed 0 bases at V and 7 bases at J, leaving 10 bases unmatched. Germline CDR1 is SGDLS and CDR2 is YYNGEE. CDR3 nucleotide sequence: TGTGCCAGCAGCGTAGAATTTTCCCCTAGCGGGAGAAATGAGCAGTTCTTC. Its protein is CASSVEFSPSGRNEQFF.

The chain uses TRBV7-2 and TRBJ1-1; D not resolved. With 5 bases removed from V and 5 bases from J, the gap between germline ends came to 15 bases. The CDR3 has 14 residues. The V gene's germline CDR1 is SGHTA and CDR2 FQGNSA. CDR3 DNA: TGTGCCAGCAGCCCCGGCCGAGAGGGAACTGAAGCTTTCTTT. Amino acids: CASSPGREGTEAFF.

The V and J genes are TRBV7-9 and TRBJ2-1, with TRBD1 matching 10 bases. The CDR3 sequence is 18 residues long. The ends lost 3 bases at V and 1 base at J; junction bases unmatched: 9. Germline V gene data show CDR1 as SEHNR and CDR2 as FQNEAQ (reference sequence). The DNA for the CDR3 is TGTGCCAGCAGCTTCGTGACAGGGGGCCCTAGGTCCTACAATGAGCAGTTCTTC. The encoded protein is CASSFVTGGPRSYNEQFF.

This clone was picked up a small number of times. CDR3 in DNA: TGTGCCAGCAGCGTAGGGACAGAGATACAAGAGACCCAGTACTTC. Translating gives CASSVGTEIQETQYF. This chain links TRBV9 with TRBJ2-5; tentatively, D is TRBD1 (6 bases). V lost 0 bases, J lost 2 bases, and 11 bases lay in between. Per the germline V gene, CDR1 is SGDLS and CDR2 is YYNGEE. CDR3 length: 15 residues.

This clone was counted a few times. The chain is built from TRBV7-6 and TRBJ1-1, with D hard to call. The CDR3 spans 13 residues. Trimming stripped 5 bases from V and 0 bases from J, with 7 bases between. Germline V gene data show CDR1 as SGHVS and CDR2 as FNYEAQ. CDR3 region: CASSAKMNTEAFF. The CDR3 nucleotides read TGTGCCAGCAGCGCCAAAATGAACACTGAAGCTTTCTTT.

This clone was seen a few times. The J gene is TRBJ2-4, the V gene TRBV28; D is perhaps TRBD1 (6 bases). CDR3 size: 13 residues. Germline V gene lookup returns CDR1 MDHEN and CDR2 SYDVKM. V was pared by 5 bases and J by 7 bases, with 12 bases between. CDR3 in amino acids: CASSLQGANIQYF. The CDR3 DNA reads TGTGCCAGCAGTCTACAGGGTGCGAACATTCAGTACTTC.

This chain connects TRBV2 to TRBJ1-6, with 7 bases fitting TRBD1. The germline V gene encodes CDR1 SNHLY and CDR2 FYNNEI. The CDR3 has 13 residues. The V segment lost 6 bases and the J segment 8 bases; nucleotides outside the gene matches: 4. The CDR3 here is CASSGDSYSPLHF. The CDR3, as DNA: TGTGCCAGCAGCGGGGACAGTTATTCACCCCTCCACTTT.

In DNA, the CDR3 is TGTGCCAGCAGCTCGCGGGACTCAGCCTACGAGCAGTACTTC. Encoded protein: CASSSRDSAYEQYF. This chain links TRBV7-8 with TRBJ2-5; D may be TRBD2 (6 bases). Gene TRBJ2-7 matches the end of the DNA better, so the J call may be wrong. CDR1 SGHVS and CDR2 FQNEAQ come from the germline V gene. This CDR3 is 14 amino acids long.